Below, 8 T cell receptor beta chains from the same sample are listed, as sequenced in a study of control samples from healthy donors and cancer patients. Profiling relied on immunoSEQ multiplex PCR, and the TCRdb table lists in-frame clones only, not all of them. The table shows 80,000 to 100,000 clones, with 80% to 90% occurring only once. Source material: blood. The origin of the receptors is a man aged 25 to 40 in good health.

This chain links TRBV7-8 with TRBJ2-7, with 7 bases matching TRBD1. V lost 5 bases and J lost 2; bases outside the gene matches: 9. The CDR3 extends over 15 amino acids. Germline V CDR1 and CDR2: SGHVS, FQNEAQ. The CDR3 sequence is CASSPQRGQAYEQYF. The CDR3 nucleotides are TGTGCCAGCAGCCCCCAACGAGGACAGGCCTACGAGCAGTACTTC.

This clone was seen only once. CDR3 coding DNA: TGTGCCAGCAAAGAGGGGGGATACTATGGCTACACCTTC. Its protein is CASKEGGYYGYTF. The genes are TRBV6-6 and TRBJ1-2, with a possible D match to TRBD1 (6 bases). Germline assignment: CDR1 MNHNY and CDR2 SVGAGI (reference sequence). V was shortened by 7 bases and J by 3 bases, with 12 bases between the two germline ends. This CDR3 comprises 13 residues.

The chain carries TRBV28 and TRBJ1-5; D unresolved. The CDR3 totals 16 residues. The germline CDR1 and CDR2 sequences are MDHEN and SYDVKM. Trimming cost V 1 base and J 1 base, with 11 bases left between them. The chain's CDR3 is CASSLYFPPSNQPQHF. CDR3 nucleotide sequence: TGTGCCAGCAGTTTATACTTTCCACCGAGCAATCAGCCCCAGCATTTT.

V gene TRBV11-2 combines with J gene TRBJ1-2; D gene ambiguous. V dropped 1 base and J dropped 4 bases, with 10 bases sitting between them. CDR1 and CDR2 (germline): SGHAT, FQNNGV. This CDR3 is 14 amino acids long. The CDR3 loop is CASSLVREAYGYTF. As DNA, the CDR3 is TGTGCCAGCAGCTTAGTCCGGGAGGCCTATGGCTACACCTTC.

This clone was detected ten times or more. The rearrangement joins TRBV6-6 to TRBJ1-5; D is undetermined. CDR1 and CDR2 from the germline V gene are MNHNY and SVGAGI (reference sequence). The CDR3 runs 11 residues. Trimming took off 6 bases at V and 11 bases at J, with 11 bases between the two ends. CDR3 DNA sequence: TGTGCCAGCAGGGTCGGGAGGACCCAGCATTTT. The encoded protein is CASRVGRTQHF.

This clone was recorded once. The chain uses TRBV5-5 and TRBJ2-2; D is unclear. Germline CDR1 SGHKS, CDR2 YYEKEE (reference sequence). This CDR3 has 15 residues. The V end lost 2 bases, the J end lost 5 bases, and 13 bases lay between the germline ends. The CDR3 sequence is CASSFSTAYTGELFF. CDR3 in DNA: TGTGCCAGCAGCTTTTCGACGGCGTATACCGGGGAGCTGTTTTTT. Drawing the rest from reference TRBV5-5 and TRBJ2-2, the complete variable domain is DAGVTQSPTHLIKTRGQQVTLRCSPISGHKSVSWYQQVLGQGPQFIFQYYEKEERGRGNFPDRFSARQFPNYSSELNVNALLLGDSALYLCASSFSTAYTGELFFGEGSRLTVL.

The rearrangement joins TRBV10-1 to TRBJ1-1, with D perhaps TRBD1 (6 bases). From germline, CDR1 is WNHNN and CDR2 SYGVQD (reference sequence). V lost 5 bases to trimming and J lost 0 bases, with 13 bases between them. The CDR3 consists of 15 residues. Here the CDR3 reads CASSIHREMNTEAFF. CDR3 bases: TGCGCCAGCAGTATCCACAGGGAGATGAACACTGAAGCTTTCTTT.

This clone was observed once. The gene calls are TRBV19 and TRBJ2-2, with D perhaps TRBD1 (9 bases). V was clipped by 6 bases and J by 3 bases, with 20 bases between them. CDR3 length: 17 amino acids. CDR1 and CDR2 from the germline V gene are LNHDA and SQIVND (reference sequence). The CDR3 sequence: CASRDRGGQGHTGELFF. The CDR3 DNA follows: TGTGCCAGTAGAGACCGGGGGGGACAGGGTCACACCGGGGAGCTGTTTTTT.